The 26 T cell receptor beta chains below were found in one sample sequenced in a study of T cell responses to AZD1222 COVID-19 vaccine (dated by TCRdb to about 2021). Receptors were amplified or captured by the immunoSEQ multiplex PCR assay. TCRdb retrieved this table from immuneACCESS and kept in-frame rearrangements only. Not all clones are present; in checked studies, unresolved V genes account for under half, and no reason is known for the remainder. Recorded for this sample are just over 150,000 clones; 90% of them occurred a single time. Clones ranked in the top ten supply approximately 1.8% of the sample. The time point label of this sample denotes: baseline before first vaccination. Sequencing was performed on peripheral blood, taken on day 0 of AZD1222 vaccination. The receptors shown here come from an adult in good health.

A single count supports this clone. V and J are TRBV3-1 (or the pseudogene TRBV3-2) and TRBJ1-6, with D hard to call. V lost 3 bases, J lost 0 bases, and 6 bases lay in between. CDR1 and CDR2 (germline): LGHDT, YNNKEL (reference sequence). The CDR3 totals 15 residues. The CDR3 DNA follows: TGTGCCAGCAGCCAGTACAGCTCCTATAATTCACCCCTCCACTTT. It yields the protein CASSQYSSYNSPLHF.

The genes are TRBV28 and TRBJ1-6; D ambiguous. This CDR3 has 11 amino acids. Trimming removed 3 bases from V and 7 bases from J, with 1 base in between. Germline V CDR1 and CDR2: MDHEN, SYDVKM. For the CDR3, the DNA is TGTGCCAGCAGTTTCAATTCACCCCTCCACTTT. Protein product: CASSFNSPLHF.

V usage is TRBV24-1 and J usage is TRBJ2-1, with 7 bases lining up with TRBD1. Germline-derived CDR1 and CDR2 are KGHDR and SFDVKD. Unmatched junction bases numbered 21, after V lost 12 bases and J lost 5 bases. The CDR3 is 17 amino acids. The CDR3 is CAPVRQGINRTHNEQFF. The CDR3 DNA reads as TGTGCCCCGGTCAGACAGGGTATAAACCGCACCCACAATGAGCAGTTCTTC.

The genes are TRBV7-6 and TRBJ1-1; 7 bases match TRBD1. The CDR3 runs 18 residues. Germline loops: CDR1 SGHVS, CDR2 FNYEAQ. J was trimmed by 1 base and V by 3 bases; bases with no gene match: 14. CDR3 sequence reads: CASSLGTGTARRNTEAFF. The CDR3 region has the DNA TGTGCCAGCAGCTTGGGTACCGGGACAGCAAGGAGGAACACTGAAGCTTTCTTT.

V and J are TRBV19 and TRBJ2-3; tentatively, D is TRBD2 (6 bases). CDR1 is LNHDA, CDR2 SQIVND, per germline (reference sequence). V was clipped by 3 bases and J by 6 bases, with 13 bases between them. This CDR3 comprises 14 residues. CDR3 DNA: TGTGCCAGTAGTATGCGGGGCCCCGAGGATACGCAGTATTTT. It codes for CASSMRGPEDTQYF.

The chain has TRBV18 and TRBJ2-1; a weak D match, TRBD2 (6 bases). V shed 4 bases and J shed 5 bases, with 12 bases lying between them. CDR1 KGHSH and CDR2 LQKENI come from the germline V gene. The CDR3 contains 14 residues. The CDR3 loop reads CASSQAGTDNEQFF. For the CDR3, the DNA is TGTGCCAGCTCACAAGCCGGGACTGACAATGAGCAGTTCTTC. Drawing the rest from reference TRBV18 and TRBJ2-1, the complete variable domain is NAGVMQNPRHLVRRRGQEARLRCSPMKGHSHVYWYRQLPEEGLKFMVYLQKENIIDESGMPKERFSAEFPKEGPSILRIQQVVRGDSAAYFCASSQAGTDNEQFFGPGTRLTVL.

The V gene is TRBV19, the J gene TRBJ1-2; D uncertain. V lost 1 base and J lost 6, with 18 bases in between. The CDR3 is 16 residues long. The V gene's germline CDR1 is LNHDA and CDR2 SQIVND (reference sequence). Here the CDR3 DNA reads TGTGCCAGTAGTATAGCCCACCGGGCCACCTCCCATGGCTACACCTTC. Protein: CASSIAHRATSHGYTF.

The rearrangement uses TRBV3-1 (or the pseudogene TRBV3-2) and TRBJ2-1, with a possible D match to TRBD2 (6 bases). V was shortened by 5 bases and J by 4 bases, with 27 bases between the two germline ends. The CDR3 contains 19 residues. Germline CDR1 is LGHDT and CDR2 is YNNKEL (reference sequence). The DNA for the CDR3 is TGTGCCAGCAGCGACTCATCCGGGGGTAGTAGGTTAGTTTACAATGAGCAGTTCTTC. Translating gives CASSDSSGGSRLVYNEQFF.

The chain carries TRBV6-2 or TRBV6-3 and TRBJ1-5, with 8 bases aligning to TRBD1. The germline V gene has CDR1 MNHEY and CDR2 SVGEGT. The V and J ends lost 5 bases and 6 bases, in that order; junction bases with no gene match: 6. The CDR3 runs to 14 residues. The CDR3 sequence is CASSETGVSQPQHF. CDR3 DNA: TGTGCCAGCAGTGAGACAGGGGTAAGTCAGCCCCAGCATTTT.

The chain uses TRBV6-2 or TRBV6-3 and TRBJ2-1, with TRBD1 matching over 8 bases. The CDR3 covers 13 residues. Looked up from germline, CDR1 is MNHEY and CDR2 is SVGEGT. After removal of 4 bases from V and 8 bases from J, the junction contained 4 bases not matched to a gene. In DNA form, the CDR3 reads TGTGCCAGCAGTTTCGGACAGGGCGATGAGCAGTTCTTC. Translation: CASSFGQGDEQFF.

This sequence joins TRBV7-9 and TRBJ2-5; 7 bases match TRBD2. Unmatched junction bases numbered 6, after V lost 3 bases and J lost 5 bases. Germline V gives CDR1 SEHNR, CDR2 FQNEAQ (reference sequence). The CDR3 totals 14 residues. The CDR3 here is CASSFMAGVETQYF. CDR3 nucleotides: TGTGCCAGCAGCTTCATGGCGGGAGTTGAGACCCAGTACTTC.

The V gene is TRBV7-9, the J gene TRBJ1-2, with TRBD1 matching 10 bases. The CDR3 extends over 17 amino acids. Germline V gives CDR1 SEHNR, CDR2 FQNEAQ (reference sequence). J lost 0 bases, V lost 5 bases, and 9 bases had no gene match. CDR3 protein: CASSPMGQGLTNYGYTF. Here the CDR3 DNA reads TGTGCCAGCAGCCCGATGGGACAGGGGCTCACTAACTATGGCTACACCTTC.

The chain recombines TRBV11-3 with TRBJ2-1; D is perhaps TRBD1 (5 bases). Germline assignment: CDR1 SGHNT and CDR2 YENEEA. V lost 1 base and J lost 2, with 9 bases in between. The CDR3 runs 15 residues. As DNA, the CDR3 is TGTGCCAGCAGCTTAGGGCAGGGTACCTACAATGAGCAGTTCTTC. Amino acid sequence: CASSLGQGTYNEQFF.

The genes are TRBV19 and TRBJ1-1; no clear D. The ends were cut back, 3 bases at V and 2 bases at J, with 7 bases in the middle. Germline V CDR1 and CDR2: LNHDA, SQIVND (reference sequence). The length of the CDR3 is 13 residues. DNA for the CDR3: TGTGCCAGTAGTATGAGCCGAAACACTGAAGCTTTCTTT. Translation gives CASSMSRNTEAFF. Drawing the rest from reference TRBV19 and TRBJ1-1, the complete variable domain is DGGITQSPKYLFRKEGQNVTLSCEQNLNHDAMYWYRQDPGQGLRLIYYSQIVNDFQKGDIAEGYSVSREKKESFPLTVTSAQKNPTAFYLCASSMSRNTEAFFGQGTRLTVV.

J is TRBJ2-7 and V is TRBV6-2 or TRBV6-3; D tentatively reads TRBD1 or TRBD2 (5 bases each). CDR3 length: 15 residues. Germline V CDR1 and CDR2: MNHEY, SVGEGT. The V and J ends lost 1 base and 7 bases respectively, with 17 bases between them. The CDR3 nucleotides are TGTGCCAGCAGTTACTGGGACGGCCCCGTTTTTGAGCAGTACTTC. This translates into CASSYWDGPVFEQYF.

The gene calls are TRBV27 and TRBJ2-7, with D unresolved. The CDR3 extends over 11 amino acids. V shed 4 bases and J shed 4 bases, with 5 bases lying between them. The germline gives CDR1 MNHEY, CDR2 SMNVEV (reference sequence). In DNA form, the CDR3 reads TGTGCCAGCAGTTCCATTTACGAGCAGTACTTC. It translates to CASSSIYEQYF.

The rearrangement joins TRBV5-8 to TRBJ1-6; a possible D gene is TRBD1 (5 bases). This CDR3 is 13 amino acids long. The germline V gene encodes CDR1 SGHTS and CDR2 YDEGEE. The germline V and J ends were trimmed by 1 base and 10 bases, with 9 bases remaining between them. The CDR3 sequence: CASSLSGNSPLHF. In nucleotides, the CDR3 is TGTGCCAGCAGCTTGTCAGGGAACTCACCCCTCCACTTT. Full variable domain (rest looked up from reference TRBV5-8 and TRBJ1-6): EAGVTQSPTHLIKTRGQQATLRCSPISGHTSVYWYQQALGLGLQFLLWYDEGEERNRGNFPPRFSGRQFPNYSSELNVNALELEDSALYLCASSLSGNSPLHFGNGTRLTVT.

V is TRBV6-2 or TRBV6-3 and J is TRBJ2-7; a weak D match, TRBD2 (5 bases). Trimming shortened V by 6 bases and J by 5 bases, and 23 bases separated the two germline ends. Germline values: CDR1 MNHEY, CDR2 SVGEGT. The CDR3 contains 16 residues. In DNA, the CDR3 is TGTGCCAGCAGCCCCCTTCGGATAGCGTCCGGGGACGAGCAGTACTTC. Its translation: CASSPLRIASGDEQYF.

This clone was found once. This sequence joins TRBV5-8 and TRBJ2-1; D call uncertain. CDR1 is SGHTS and CDR2 is YDEGEE in the germline V gene. This CDR3 spans 13 amino acids. Trimming took off 4 bases at V and 5 bases at J, with 10 bases between the two ends. The CDR3: CASSRQVNNEQFF. The CDR3 bases are TGTGCCAGCAGCCGGCAGGTCAACAATGAGCAGTTCTTC. Full variable domain (rest looked up from reference TRBV5-8 and TRBJ2-1): EAGVTQSPTHLIKTRGQQATLRCSPISGHTSVYWYQQALGLGLQFLLWYDEGEERNRGNFPPRFSGRQFPNYSSELNVNALELEDSALYLCASSRQVNNEQFFGPGTRLTVL.

The chain has TRBV6-5 and TRBJ2-5, with D perhaps matching TRBD1 (6 bases). Germline V gives CDR1 MNHEY, CDR2 SVGAGI. The CDR3 sequence is 14 residues long. V lost 2 bases to trimming and J lost 1 base, with 8 bases between them. The chain's CDR3 is CASSYPGAQETQYF. The CDR3 DNA follows: TGTGCCAGCAGTTACCCAGGGGCCCAAGAGACCCAGTACTTC.

This chain uses TRBV27 with TRBJ2-3; TRBD2 aligns across 7 bases. V dropped 3 bases and J dropped 4; count of bases not matched to a gene: 4. Germline V gene data show CDR1 as MNHEY and CDR2 as SMNVEV (reference sequence). The CDR3 contains 14 residues. CDR3 region: CASSLAGRADTQYF. The CDR3 bases are TGTGCCAGCAGTTTGGCAGGGAGGGCAGATACGCAGTATTTT.

The rearrangement uses TRBV5-1 and TRBJ2-3; D is ambiguous. V dropped 0 bases and J dropped 1 base, with 12 bases sitting between them. The CDR3 sequence is 16 residues long. Germline loops: CDR1 SGHRS, CDR2 YFSETQ. CDR3 region: CASSLGRDPGTDTQYF. The DNA of the CDR3 is TGCGCCAGCAGCTTGGGCCGAGATCCTGGCACAGATACGCAGTATTTT.

The chain couples TRBV15 to TRBJ2-7, with 9 bases fitting TRBD2. J was trimmed by 2 bases and V by 1 base; bases with no gene match: 6. Germline V gene sequence: CDR1 LNHNV, CDR2 YYDKDF (reference sequence). The CDR3 is made up of 16 amino acids. The CDR3 coding sequence is TGTGCCACCAGCAGAGTACCCGCGGGAGGGGCCTACGAGCAGTACTTC. This translates into CATSRVPAGGAYEQYF.

The rearrangement uses TRBV10-3 and TRBJ2-7; the D is unclear. Deletions cut 3 bases from V and 0 bases from J, with 15 bases between. This CDR3 spans 16 amino acids. Germline V gene lookup returns CDR1 ENHRY and CDR2 SYGVKD. The CDR3 loop reads CAISDTRKGSSYEQYF. The CDR3 nucleotides read TGTGCCATCAGTGATACGAGAAAGGGAAGCTCCTACGAGCAGTACTTC.

Written as DNA, the CDR3 is TGTGCCAGCAGCTTATCTGCAGGCGGGGAGACCCAGTACTTC. Residues: CASSLSAGGETQYF. This rearrangement joins TRBV7-9 to TRBJ2-5; the D gene is possibly TRBD2 (5 bases). CDR1 and CDR2 from the germline V gene are SEHNR and FQNEAQ (reference sequence). The ends were cut back, 2 bases at V and 5 bases at J, with 12 bases in the middle. The CDR3 has 14 amino acids.

The chain links TRBV7-3 to TRBJ1-1; 10 bases align to TRBD1. The CDR3 runs 17 residues. Germline V CDR1 and CDR2: SGHTA, FQGTGA. V shed 4 bases and J 4 bases; nucleotides not matched to a gene: 12. Here the CDR3 reads CASSSLGQGKGGTEAFF. In DNA, the CDR3 is TGTGCCAGCAGCTCCCTGGGACAGGGGAAAGGAGGCACTGAAGCTTTCTTT.